A single sample gave rise to the 25 T cell receptor beta chains below, sequenced in a study of T cells in Graves' hyperthyroidism and ophthalmopathy. Amplification of TCR beta CDR3 regions was performed using RNA transcripts as template. Carried out on the TCR CDR3, a first-round RT-PCR used the HTBI primer set. Each CDR3 protein gets one entry after TCRdb re-called the multiplex PCR reads with MiXCR. The sample includes hundreds of thousands of distinct CDR3 sequences, 38% seen only once; the top ten take 7% to 10%. The sequenced sample was blood. Receptor source: a man younger than 35 with Graves' hyperthyroidism.

This clonotype was observed a few times. The genes are TRBV10-3 and TRBJ1-2; unclear D gene. V was shortened by 10 bases and J by 8 bases, with 14 bases between the two germline ends. CDR1 ENHRY and CDR2 SYGVKD come from the germline V gene. This CDR3 has 11 amino acids. CDR3 region: CATGRDAGYTF. The CDR3 coding sequence is TGTGCCACCGGAAGGGATGCCGGCTACACCTTC.

This rearrangement joins TRBV7-2 to TRBJ1-5; 8 bases align to TRBD1. V lost 5 bases to trimming and J lost 6 bases; unmatched junction nucleotides: 6. The CDR3 contains 14 residues. Germline-derived CDR1 and CDR2 are SGHTA and FQGNSA. The chain's CDR3 is CASSTDRGPQPQHF. The CDR3 DNA follows: TGTGCCAGCAGCACCGACAGGGGACCTCAGCCCCAGCATTTT.

The V gene is TRBV5-1, the J gene TRBJ2-3; possible D gene TRBD2, 7 bases. From germline, CDR1 is SGHRS and CDR2 YFSETQ. The CDR3 consists of 13 residues. Trimming shortened V by 7 bases and J by 3 bases, and 12 bases separated the two germline ends. The CDR3 here is CASLGGATDTQYF. CDR3 DNA sequence: TGCGCCAGCTTAGGGGGGGCAACAGATACGCAGTATTTT.

The chain recombines TRBV15 with TRBJ1-5; weak D call: TRBD1 (6 bases). V was shortened by 3 bases and J by 3 bases, with 18 bases between the two germline ends. This CDR3 is 17 amino acids long. Germline V gene sequence: CDR1 LNHNV, CDR2 YYDKDF (reference sequence). The CDR3 region is CATSSKTGPDHNQPQHF. The CDR3, as DNA: TGTGCCACCAGCAGCAAGACAGGCCCTGACCACAATCAGCCCCAGCATTTT.

The genes are TRBV20-1 and TRBJ1-2; weak D call: TRBD1 (5 bases). The V end was cut by 3 bases, the J end by 8 bases, with 16 bases between. This CDR3 has 13 amino acids. CDR1 DFQATT and CDR2 SNEGSKA come from the germline V gene (reference sequence). CDR3 region: CSASTGTTNGYTF. CDR3 coding DNA: TGCAGTGCTAGTACCGGGACTACAAACGGCTACACCTTC.

This clonotype was observed many times. V and J are TRBV29-1 and TRBJ1-2; tentative D call: TRBD1 (6 bases). The length of the CDR3 is 13 residues. Germline CDR1 SQVTM, CDR2 ANQGSEA. V lost 4 bases and J 2 bases, leaving 11 bases between the germline ends. CDR3 in DNA: TGCAGCGTTGTGTCAGGGGAAAACTATGGCTACACCTTC. Its translation: CSVVSGENYGYTF.

As concerns this clonotype: At one boundary the junction diverges from the germline segment, which might be a read error. The chain links TRBV10-3 to TRBJ2-7, with D maybe TRBD2 (5 bases). The CDR3 has 11 amino acids. The germline CDR1 and CDR2 sequences are ENHRY and SYGVKD. The DNA for the CDR3 is TGTACCATCAGTGAACTAGGGGAGCAGTACTTC. Its translation is CTISELGEQYF.

The CDR3 sequence is CASSLGGSYYEQYF. CDR3 DNA: TGCGCCAGCAGCTTGGGTGGGAGTTACTACGAGCAGTACTTC. The J gene is TRBJ2-7, the V gene TRBV5-1; D may be TRBD2 (5 bases). The CDR3 extends over 14 amino acids. V was pared by 0 bases and J by 3 bases, with 10 bases between. Germline CDR1 is SGHRS and CDR2 is YFSETQ. Variable domain in full (rest from reference TRBV5-1 and TRBJ2-7): KAGVTQTPRYLIKTRGQQVTLSCSPISGHRSVSWYQQTPGQGLQFLFEYFSETQRNKGNFPGRFSGRQFSNSRSEMNVSTLELGDSALYLCASSLGGSYYEQYFGPGTRLTVT.

This chain connects TRBV20-1 to TRBJ2-5, with 7 bases that match TRBD2. The CDR3 sequence is 14 residues long. In germline, CDR1 is DFQATT, CDR2 SNEGSKA (reference sequence). With 8 bases clipped from V and 3 bases from J, the junction kept 12 bases outside the gene matches. Written as DNA, the CDR3 is TGCAGTTCCCCCCCTCTCCTAGCGGAAGAGACCCAGTACTTC. Its translation: CSSPPLLAEETQYF.

V usage is TRBV5-1 and J usage is TRBJ1-2; 7 bases agree with TRBD1. This CDR3 has 14 amino acids. After removal of 4 bases from V and 6 bases from J, the junction contained 9 bases not matched to a gene. Germline V gene sequence: CDR1 SGHRS, CDR2 YFSETQ. CDR3 amino acids: CASSLGQAQDGYTF. Written as DNA, the CDR3 is TGCGCCAGCAGCCTCGGACAGGCGCAGGATGGCTACACCTTC.

V gene TRBV12-3 or TRBV12-4 combines with J gene TRBJ2-5; 7 bases map to TRBD1. The CDR3 spans 14 residues. V lost 6 bases, J lost 3 bases, and 7 bases stayed unmatched. CDR3 loop: CASRGDSREETQYF. CDR3 nucleotide sequence: TGTGCCAGCAGGGGGGACAGTAGGGAAGAGACCCAGTACTTC.

This clonotype was recorded a few times. The chain carries TRBV5-1 and TRBJ2-7; D might be TRBD2 (5 bases). From germline, CDR1 is SGHRS and CDR2 YFSETQ. Trimming removed 4 bases at V and 5 bases at J, with 19 bases between. The CDR3 covers 15 residues. The CDR3, as DNA: TGCGCCAGCAGCGTAGTTCCCCGGGGATCCCACGAGCAGTACTTC. Encoded protein: CASSVVPRGSHEQYF.

This clonotype was seen a handful of times. This chain connects TRBV6-5 to TRBJ1-1; perhaps TRBD1 as D (6 bases). Trimming pared 1 base from V and 5 bases from J, leaving 11 bases between. The CDR3 has 14 residues. CDR1 and CDR2 from the germline V gene are MNHEY and SVGAGI. CDR3 region: CASSYYLRGTEAFF. The CDR3, as DNA: TGTGCCAGCAGTTACTACCTTAGGGGGACTGAAGCTTTCTTT.

This clonotype was seen at least ten times. The rearrangement links TRBV7-9 to TRBJ1-1; unclear D gene. V was shortened by 5 bases and J by 2 bases, with 12 bases between the two germline ends. Germline loops: CDR1 SEHNR, CDR2 FQNEAQ (reference sequence). This CDR3 comprises 14 residues. CDR3 DNA sequence: TGTGCCAGCAGCGACCCCCGGGCCAACACTGAAGCTTTCTTT. Protein product: CASSDPRANTEAFF.

Concerning this clonotype itself: The junction and the germline gene differ at one end; a read error may be behind it. The chain links TRBV2 to TRBJ2-2, with a tentative D call TRBD1 (5 bases). The CDR3 is made up of 15 amino acids. CDR1 SNHLY and CDR2 FYNNEI come from the germline V gene. The CDR3 region has the DNA TGTGCCAGCAGAGGGGTTGACCAGAACACCGTGGAGCTGTTTTTT. Amino acids: CASRGVDQNTVELFF.

The sample holds many counts of this clonotype. The rearrangement joins TRBV15 to TRBJ1-2; TRBD1 is a possible D gene (6 bases). The V end was cut by 0 bases, the J end by 1 base, with 12 bases between. The CDR3 has 16 residues. The germline V gene encodes CDR1 LNHNV and CDR2 YYDKDF (reference sequence). The CDR3 loop is CATSRDGGAFNYGYTF. As DNA, the CDR3 is TGTGCCACCAGCAGAGATGGGGGGGCCTTTAACTATGGCTACACCTTC. Full variable domain (missing parts from reference TRBV15 and TRBJ1-2): DAMVIQNPRYQVTQFGKPVTLSCSQTLNHNVMYWYQQKSSQAPKLLFHYYDKDFNNEADTPDNFQSRRPNTSFCFLDIRSPGLGDTAMYLCATSRDGGAFNYGYTFGSGTRLTVV.

Note on this clonotype: A much bigger clone sits one base away, suggesting this may be a read error. This is likely a read error, given that the CDR3 carries no conserved phenylalanine or tryptophan at its end. The chain is built from TRBV2 and TRBJ2-2; D may be TRBD1 (5 bases). The length of the CDR3 is 16 residues. Between the trimmed V and J ends, which lost 4 bases and 1 base, there was a span of 13 bases. Germline CDR1 and CDR2: SNHLY and FYNNEI. CDR3 coding DNA: TGTGCCAGCAGTGTGTCTGGGGCATGGAACACCGGGGAGCTGTTTCTT. It codes for CASSVSGAWNTGELFL.

This clonotype has a count of ten or more. The chain carries TRBV5-1 and TRBJ1-1; D remains unclear. Germline CDR1 reads SGHRS; CDR2 reads YFSETQ. Trimming removed 6 bases at V and 4 bases at J, with 19 bases between. The CDR3 covers 15 residues. The CDR3 spells CASTVAGFATTEAFF. DNA of the CDR3: TGCGCCAGCACCGTCGCGGGCTTCGCGACCACTGAAGCTTTCTTT.

This clonotype was observed a few times. V gene TRBV13 combines with J gene TRBJ2-7; either TRBD1 or TRBD2 may fit D (6 bases each). V was shortened by 5 bases and J by 7 bases, with 24 bases between the two germline ends. Germline loops: CDR1 PRHDT, CDR2 FYEKMQ (reference sequence). The CDR3 is 16 residues long. CDR3 in amino acids: CASSPWVVGGEREQYF. The CDR3 bases are TGTGCCAGCAGCCCCTGGGTGGTGGGGGGCGAAAGGGAGCAGTACTTC. Combining the CDR3 with reference TRBV13 and TRBJ2-7 gives the whole variable domain AAGVIQSPRHLIKEKRETATLKCYPIPRHDTVYWYQQGPGQDPQFLISFYEKMQSDKGSIPDRFSAQQFSDYHSELNMSSLELGDSALYFCASSPWVVGGEREQYFGPGTRLTVT.

This clonotype showed up many times. The chain uses TRBV10-3 and TRBJ2-7, with D unresolved. Trimming cost V 3 bases and J 2 bases, with 8 bases left between them. The germline V gene encodes CDR1 ENHRY and CDR2 SYGVKD. The CDR3 is 13 amino acids. The CDR3 here is CAISDRGTYEQYF. The DNA of the CDR3 is TGTGCCATCAGTGACCGTGGGACCTACGAGCAGTACTTC.

The V call is TRBV28, the J call TRBJ1-3; unclear D gene. V was cut by 2 bases and J by 0 bases, with 8 bases left in between. Germline-derived CDR1 and CDR2 are MDHEN and SYDVKM. The CDR3 is made up of 15 amino acids. CDR3: CASSLELVSGNTIYF. DNA of the CDR3: TGTGCCAGCAGTTTAGAACTGGTCTCTGGAAACACCATATATTTT.

To note about this clonotype: Sequence at one end of the junction differs from germline and may be a read error. V is TRBV6-1 and J is TRBJ1-2; TRBD1 might be the D (5 bases). There are 12 residues in the CDR3. The V gene's germline CDR1 is MNHNS and CDR2 SASEGT. CDR3 amino acids: CASSEFGGRAGF. For the CDR3, the DNA is TGTGCCAGCAGTGAATTCGGGGGTAGGGCCGGCTTC.

With respect to this clonotype: A much larger clone lies a single base off, so this may be a read error. V is TRBV7-9 and J is TRBJ1-1; D uncertain. Trimming took off 5 bases at V and 3 bases at J, with 16 bases between the two ends. Germline lookup yields CDR1 SEHNR and CDR2 FQNEAQ (reference sequence). The CDR3 runs to 15 residues. CDR3 region: CASSPLARKDTEAFF. The CDR3 region has the DNA TGTGCCAGCAGCCCCCTGGCCAGAAAGGACACTGAAGCTTTCTTT. Full variable domain (missing parts from reference TRBV7-9 and TRBJ1-1): DTGVSQNPRHKITKRGQNVTFRCDPISEHNRLYWYRQTLGQGPEFLTYFQNEAQLEKSRLLSDRFSAERPKGSFSTLEIQRTEQGDSAMYLCASSPLARKDTEAFFGQGTRLTVV.

This clonotype was seen repeatedly, ten times or more. The rearrangement uses TRBV2 and TRBJ1-5, with D maybe TRBD1 (6 bases). V gave up 8 bases and J gave up 6 bases, with 17 bases separating them. The V gene's germline CDR1 is SNHLY and CDR2 FYNNEI. This CDR3 contains 14 residues. CDR3 protein: CASGGQTRVQPQHF. The CDR3 nucleotides are TGTGCCAGCGGAGGACAGACTAGAGTTCAGCCCCAGCATTTT.

This chain uses TRBV10-3 with TRBJ2-7; 8 bases match TRBD2. The junction had 10 bases not matched to a gene; V was cut back by 11 bases and J by 7 bases. Germline CDR1 and CDR2: ENHRY and SYGVKD. This CDR3 has 12 residues. CDR3 protein: CAGREDTGEQYF. The CDR3 DNA follows: TGTGCCGGGCGGGAGGACACCGGGGAGCAGTACTTC.